This TCR beta chain was identified in a study of blood T cell repertoires in COVID-19. Some clones are missing from TCRdb's copy, which holds only in-frame ones; the method was immunoSEQ multiplex PCR. The sample yields 97,000 or so clones, roughly 80% seen once. The germline V gene encodes CDR1 LGHNA and CDR2 YSLEER. This CDR3 comprises 17 residues. The V segment lost 3 bases and the J segment 2 bases; nucleotides outside the gene matches: 4. The chain couples TRBV4-3 to TRBJ2-5; 15 bases fit TRBD2. This TCR came from a human donor in a cohort sampled during active COVID-19. Sequenced input: peripheral blood. The CDR3 spells CASSHGTSGGLQETQYF. CDR3 bases: TGCGCCAGCAGCCACGGGACTAGCGGGGGGTTACAAGAGACCCAGTACTTC.